Below, one T cell receptor beta chain is given with its context. The source of the sample is a study of T cell changes during pregnancy in multiple sclerosis. V shed 1 base and J 6 bases; nucleotides not matched to a gene: 1. CDR3 length equals 14 residues. CDR1 is SGHNT and CDR2 is YENEEA in the germline V gene. Profiled with immunoSEQ multiplex PCR; TCRdb holds only in-frame clones, not every one. The sample consists of tens of thousands of clones, approximately 94% of them appearing once. The chain is built from TRBV11-3 and TRBJ2-1; 9 positions agree with TRBD1. The sequence came from a female donor with multiple sclerosis, enrolled in a pregnancy study. Specimen: peripheral blood, collected in the third trimester of pregnancy. This CDR3 reads CASSLGGQGNEQFF. In nucleotides, the CDR3 is TGTGCCAGCAGCTTAGGGGGACAGGGCAATGAGCAGTTCTTC. Using reference TRBV11-3 and TRBJ2-1 for the parts outside the CDR3, the full variable domain is EAGVVQSPRYKIIEKKQPVAFWCNPISGHNTLYWYLQNLGQGPELLIRYENEEAVDDSQLPKDRFSAERLKGVDSTLKIQPAELGDSAVYLCASSLGGQGNEQFFGPGTRLTVL.